Listed below are T cell receptor beta chains from one sample, sequenced in a study of regulatory T cells in long-lasting Graves disease. TCRdb recomputed calls from the multiplex PCR reads with MiXCR, one row per CDR3 protein. Seen here are around 460,000 distinct CDR3 sequences, 22% observed once, and the top ten hold 10% to 15%. Sequenced material: peripheral blood mononuclear cells (PBMCs), taken when the disease was refractory, from a patient treated with antithyroid drugs. Receptor source: a female donor with Graves disease. Both conserved end residues are part of each CDR3. Each record gives: clone size, V gene, J gene, D gene, CDR3 DNA, CDR3 protein. The D gene is left open where the match is weak. The listing skips clone size in some rows; elsewhere it reads once, few, many or a size class.

clone size: .; V gene: TRBV5-1; J gene: TRBJ1-3; D gene: .; CDR3 DNA: TGCGCCAGCAGCTTGGCCCAGCTACAAAGCTCTGGAAACACCATATATTTT; CDR3 protein: CASSLAQLQSSGNTIYF
clone size: .; V gene: TRBV7-9; J gene: TRBJ1-2; D gene: .; CDR3 DNA: TGTGCCAGCAGCTTATATCGGACAGCGAGTTCTTCCTATGGCTACACCTTC; CDR3 protein: CASSLYRTASSSYGYTF
clone size: .; V gene: TRBV19; J gene: TRBJ1-2; D gene: .; CDR3 DNA: TGTGCCAGTACCCCGGGGGCGGACTATGGCTACACCTTC; CDR3 protein: CASTPGADYGYTF
clone size: many; V gene: TRBV12-3/TRBV12-4; J gene: TRBJ1-3; D gene: TRBD1; CDR3 DNA: TGTGCCAGCAGCGTTCCTCGAGGACAGGGGGTTTTT; CDR3 protein: CASSVPRGQGVF
clone size: .; V gene: TRBV4-1; J gene: TRBJ1-3; D gene: .; CDR3 DNA: TGCGCCAGCAGCCAAGTAACCCAGGGCCTTGGAAACACCATATATTTT; CDR3 protein: CASSQVTQGLGNTIYF
clone size: many; V gene: TRBV7-2; J gene: TRBJ1-4; D gene: TRBD1; CDR3 DNA: TGTGCCAGCAGCACTCGCCCGGGACAGTCTAATGAAAAACTGTTTTTT; CDR3 protein: CASSTRPGQSNEKLFF
clone size: many; V gene: TRBV2; J gene: TRBJ2-2; D gene: TRBD2; CDR3 DNA: TGTGCCAGCAGGGGGACTAGCGGGAGGTTCGGGGAGCTGTTTTTT; CDR3 protein: CASRGTSGRFGELFF
clone size: few; V gene: TRBV7-2; J gene: TRBJ2-5; D gene: TRBD2; CDR3 DNA: TGTGCCAGCAGCTTTATTTTCCGCGCGGGAGGTGAGACCCAGTACTTC; CDR3 protein: CASSFIFRAGGETQYF
clone size: few; V gene: TRBV30; J gene: TRBJ2-7; D gene: TRBD2; CDR3 DNA: TGTGCCTGGGAGCGGGACGGTCCGGACGAGCAGTACTTC; CDR3 protein: CAWERDGPDEQYF
clone size: many; V gene: TRBV2; J gene: TRBJ2-7; D gene: TRBD1; CDR3 DNA: TGTGCCATCTTGGGACAGGGGCAGGACGAGCAGTACTTC; CDR3 protein: CAILGQGQDEQYF
clone size: many; V gene: TRBV5-5; J gene: TRBJ2-2; D gene: TRBD2; CDR3 DNA: TGTGCCAGCAGCTTTCGCGGGGGGGCCGACACCGGGGAGCTGTTTTTT; CDR3 protein: CASSFRGGADTGELFF
clone size: many; V gene: TRBV7-2; J gene: TRBJ2-5; D gene: TRBD2; CDR3 DNA: TGTGCCAGCAGCCAGTTTCTGAGACTAGCGGGGGAGACCCAGTACTTC; CDR3 protein: CASSQFLRLAGETQYF
clone size: few; V gene: TRBV12-3/TRBV12-4; J gene: TRBJ1-6; D gene: .; CDR3 DNA: TGTGCCAGCAGTCTAATATGGGGTGCAGAATCACCCCTCCACTTT; CDR3 protein: CASSLIWGAESPLHF
clone size: few; V gene: TRBV6-2/TRBV6-3; J gene: TRBJ2-7; D gene: TRBD1; CDR3 DNA: TGTGCCAGCAGTTACTGGGACAGGGGCCTCGAGCAGTACTTC; CDR3 protein: CASSYWDRGLEQYF
clone size: few; V gene: TRBV5-1; J gene: TRBJ2-5; D gene: TRBD1; CDR3 DNA: TGCGCCAGCAGCTCGGGACAGCCCCAAGAGACCCAGTACTTC; CDR3 protein: CASSSGQPQETQYF
clone size: .; V gene: TRBV6-2/TRBV6-3; J gene: TRBJ1-6; D gene: TRBD1; CDR3 DNA: TGTGCCAGCAGACCCCTCGGGACAGGGGATTCACCCCTCCACTTT; CDR3 protein: CASRPLGTGDSPLHF
clone size: few; V gene: TRBV20-1; J gene: TRBJ1-2; D gene: TRBD1; CDR3 DNA: TGCAGTGCCAGAGACAGGGCCTATGGCTACACCTTC; CDR3 protein: CSARDRAYGYTF
clone size: many; V gene: TRBV28; J gene: TRBJ1-5; D gene: .; CDR3 DNA: TGTGCCAGCAGACGCGCCCGGGCAGGGGATCAGCCCCAGCATTTT; CDR3 protein: CASRRARAGDQPQHF
clone size: once; V gene: TRBV25-1; J gene: TRBJ2-5; D gene: .; CDR3 DNA: TGTGCCAGCAGTGCCCCCGGAGTATGGGGGAAAGAGACCCAGTACTTC; CDR3 protein: CASSAPGVWGKETQYF
clone size: few; V gene: TRBV6-1; J gene: TRBJ1-2; D gene: .; CDR3 DNA: TGTGCCAGCAGTGAAATCGGGGGTTTCTCATATGGCTACACCTTC; CDR3 protein: CASSEIGGFSYGYTF
clone size: .; V gene: TRBV6-2/TRBV6-3; J gene: TRBJ1-5; D gene: .; CDR3 DNA: TGTGCCAGCAGTTACGGCGGACAGATGAATAGCAATCAGCCCCAGCATTTT; CDR3 protein: CASSYGGQMNSNQPQHF
clone size: many; V gene: TRBV27; J gene: TRBJ1-1; D gene: TRBD1; CDR3 DNA: TGTGCCAGCAGTTCTGACAGGGAGGGTACTGAAGCTTTCTTT; CDR3 protein: CASSSDREGTEAFF
clone size: many; V gene: TRBV6-1; J gene: TRBJ2-7; D gene: TRBD2; CDR3 DNA: TGTGCCAGCACCATAACTAGCGGGGGCTCCTACGAGCAGTACTTC; CDR3 protein: CASTITSGGSYEQYF
clone size: many; V gene: TRBV7-2; J gene: TRBJ2-2; D gene: TRBD1; CDR3 DNA: TGTGCCAGCAGCTTAGGGGGACAGTTCACCGGGGAGCTGTTTTTT; CDR3 protein: CASSLGGQFTGELFF